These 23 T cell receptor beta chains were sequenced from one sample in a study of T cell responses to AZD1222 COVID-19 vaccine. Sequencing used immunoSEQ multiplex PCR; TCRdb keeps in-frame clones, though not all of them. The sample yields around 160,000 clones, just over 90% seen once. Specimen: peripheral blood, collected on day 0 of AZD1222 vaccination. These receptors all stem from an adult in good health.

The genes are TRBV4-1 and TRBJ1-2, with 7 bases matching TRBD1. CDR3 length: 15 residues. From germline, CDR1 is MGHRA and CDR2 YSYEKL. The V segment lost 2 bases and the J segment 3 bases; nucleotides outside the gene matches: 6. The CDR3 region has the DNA TGCGCCAGCAGCCAATTCGGGACAGTGTACTATGGCTACACCTTC. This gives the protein CASSQFGTVYYGYTF.

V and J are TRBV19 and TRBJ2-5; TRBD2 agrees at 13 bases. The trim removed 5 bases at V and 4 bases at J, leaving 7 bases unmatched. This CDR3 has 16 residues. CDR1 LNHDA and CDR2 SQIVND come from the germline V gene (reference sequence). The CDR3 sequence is CASSFTSGRALETQYF. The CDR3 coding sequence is TGTGCCAGTAGTTTCACTAGCGGGAGGGCCTTAGAGACCCAGTACTTC.

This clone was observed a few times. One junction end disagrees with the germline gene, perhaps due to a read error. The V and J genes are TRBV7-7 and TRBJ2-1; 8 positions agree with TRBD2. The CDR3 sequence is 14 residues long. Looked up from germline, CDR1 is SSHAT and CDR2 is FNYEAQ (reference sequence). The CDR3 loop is CASSLGREVNEQFF. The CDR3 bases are TGTGCTAGCAGCTTAGGGCGGGAGGTTAATGAGCAGTTCTTC.

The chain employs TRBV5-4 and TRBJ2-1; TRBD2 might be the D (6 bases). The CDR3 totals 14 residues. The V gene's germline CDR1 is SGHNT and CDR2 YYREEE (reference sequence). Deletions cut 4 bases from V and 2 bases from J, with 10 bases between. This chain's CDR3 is CASSPGTAYNEQFF. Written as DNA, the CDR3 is TGTGCCAGCAGCCCCGGGACTGCCTACAATGAGCAGTTCTTC. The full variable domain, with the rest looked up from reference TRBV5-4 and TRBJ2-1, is ETGVTQSPTHLIKTRGQQVTLRCSSQSGHNTVSWYQQALGQGPQFIFQYYREEENGRGNFPPRFSGLQFPNYSSELNVNALELDDSALYLCASSPGTAYNEQFFGPGTRLTVL.

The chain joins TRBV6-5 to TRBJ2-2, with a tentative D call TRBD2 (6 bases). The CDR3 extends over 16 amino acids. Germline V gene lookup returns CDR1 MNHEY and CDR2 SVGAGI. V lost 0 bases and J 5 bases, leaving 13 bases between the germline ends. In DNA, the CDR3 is TGTGCCAGCAGTTACTCAAGGACGGCGGGGACCGGGGAGCTGTTTTTT. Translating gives CASSYSRTAGTGELFF.

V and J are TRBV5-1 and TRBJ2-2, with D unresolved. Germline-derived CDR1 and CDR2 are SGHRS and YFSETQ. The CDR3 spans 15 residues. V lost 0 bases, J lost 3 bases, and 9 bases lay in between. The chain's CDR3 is CASSLVWADTGELFF. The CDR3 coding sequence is TGCGCCAGCAGCTTGGTTTGGGCGGACACCGGGGAGCTGTTTTTT.

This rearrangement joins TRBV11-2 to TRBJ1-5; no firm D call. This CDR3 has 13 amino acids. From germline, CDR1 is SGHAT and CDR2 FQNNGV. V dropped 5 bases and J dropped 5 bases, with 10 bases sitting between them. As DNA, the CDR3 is TGTGCCAGCAGCCCGCGTCCTTATCAGCCCCAGCATTTT. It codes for CASSPRPYQPQHF. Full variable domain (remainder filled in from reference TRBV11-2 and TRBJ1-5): EAGVAQSPRYKIIEKRQSVAFWCNPISGHATLYWYQQILGQGPKLLIQFQNNGVVDDSQLPKDRFSAERLKGVDSTLKIQPAKLEDSAVYLCASSPRPYQPQHFGDGTRLSIL.

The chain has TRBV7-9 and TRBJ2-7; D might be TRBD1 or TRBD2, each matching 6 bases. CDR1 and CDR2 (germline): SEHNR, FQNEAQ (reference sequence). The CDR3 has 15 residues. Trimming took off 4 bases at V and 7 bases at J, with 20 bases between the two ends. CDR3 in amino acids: CASSSGTTGTWEQYF. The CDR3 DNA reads TGTGCCAGCAGCTCAGGGACAACTGGGACTTGGGAGCAGTACTTC.

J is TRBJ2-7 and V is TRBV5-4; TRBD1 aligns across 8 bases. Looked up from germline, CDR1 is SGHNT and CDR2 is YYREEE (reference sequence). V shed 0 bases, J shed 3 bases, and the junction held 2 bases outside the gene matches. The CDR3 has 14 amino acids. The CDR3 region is CASSLADRGYEQYF. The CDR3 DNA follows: TGTGCCAGCAGCTTGGCCGACAGGGGCTACGAGCAGTACTTC.

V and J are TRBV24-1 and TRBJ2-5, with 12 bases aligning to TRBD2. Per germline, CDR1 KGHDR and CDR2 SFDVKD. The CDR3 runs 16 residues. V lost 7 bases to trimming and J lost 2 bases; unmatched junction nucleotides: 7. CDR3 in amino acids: CATRDILAGGQETQYF. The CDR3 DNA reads TGTGCCACCAGGGACATCCTAGCGGGGGGGCAAGAGACCCAGTACTTC.

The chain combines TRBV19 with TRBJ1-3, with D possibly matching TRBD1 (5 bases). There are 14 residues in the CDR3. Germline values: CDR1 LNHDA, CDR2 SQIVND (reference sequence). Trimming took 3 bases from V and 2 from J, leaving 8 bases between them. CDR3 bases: TGTGCCAGTAGTATTTCCAGGGCTGGAAACACCATATATTTT. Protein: CASSISRAGNTIYF. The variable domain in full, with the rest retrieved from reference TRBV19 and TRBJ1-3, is DGGITQSPKYLFRKEGQNVTLSCEQNLNHDAMYWYRQDPGQGLRLIYYSQIVNDFQKGDIAEGYSVSREKKESFPLTVTSAQKNPTAFYLCASSISRAGNTIYFGEGSWLTVV.

The CDR3 DNA follows: TGCGCCAGCAGCACTGGGACACCCTTATCGGCCCAGCATTTT. Amino acids: CASSTGTPLSAQHF. The chain couples TRBV5-1 to TRBJ1-5, with TRBD1 as a possible D gene (6 bases). Looked up from germline, CDR1 is SGHRS and CDR2 is YFSETQ. The V end lost 4 bases, the J end lost 11 bases, and 19 bases lay between the germline ends. The CDR3 is 14 amino acids.

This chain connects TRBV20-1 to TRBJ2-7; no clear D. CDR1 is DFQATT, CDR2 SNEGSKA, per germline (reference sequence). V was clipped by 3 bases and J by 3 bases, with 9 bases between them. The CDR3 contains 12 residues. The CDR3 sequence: CSASGTLYEQYF. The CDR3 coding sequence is TGCAGTGCTAGTGGCACTCTCTACGAGCAGTACTTC.

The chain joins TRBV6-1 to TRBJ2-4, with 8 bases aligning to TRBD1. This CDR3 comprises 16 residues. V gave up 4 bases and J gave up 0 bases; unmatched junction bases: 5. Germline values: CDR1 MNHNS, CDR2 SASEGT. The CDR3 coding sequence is TGTGCCAGCAGTGGGACAGGGAAACTAGCCAAAAACATTCAGTACTTC. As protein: CASSGTGKLAKNIQYF.

The CDR3 region has the DNA TGCGCCAGCAGCCTCAGCCAACCGGGCACAGATACGCAGTATTTT. Translating gives CASSLSQPGTDTQYF. J is TRBJ2-3 and V is TRBV4-1; D not certain. The V end was cut by 4 bases, the J end by 1 base, with 12 bases between. The CDR3 extends over 15 amino acids. The germline gives CDR1 MGHRA, CDR2 YSYEKL.

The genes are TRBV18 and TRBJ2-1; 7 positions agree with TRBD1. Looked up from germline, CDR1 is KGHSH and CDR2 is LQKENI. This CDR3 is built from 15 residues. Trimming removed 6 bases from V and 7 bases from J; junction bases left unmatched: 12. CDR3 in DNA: TGTGCCAGCTCCCCAACTTTCACAGGGGTGAATGAGCAGTTCTTC. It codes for CASSPTFTGVNEQFF. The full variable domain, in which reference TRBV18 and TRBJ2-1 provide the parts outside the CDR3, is NAGVMQNPRHLVRRRGQEARLRCSPMKGHSHVYWYRQLPEEGLKFMVYLQKENIIDESGMPKERFSAEFPKEGPSILRIQQVVRGDSAAYFCASSPTFTGVNEQFFGPGTRLTVL.

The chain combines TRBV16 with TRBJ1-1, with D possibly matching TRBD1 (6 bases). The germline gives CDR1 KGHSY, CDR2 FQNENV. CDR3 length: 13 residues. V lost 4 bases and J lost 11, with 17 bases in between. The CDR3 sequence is CASSRGAELTAFF. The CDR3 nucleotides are TGTGCCAGCAGCCGGGGGGCAGAATTAACCGCTTTCTTT.

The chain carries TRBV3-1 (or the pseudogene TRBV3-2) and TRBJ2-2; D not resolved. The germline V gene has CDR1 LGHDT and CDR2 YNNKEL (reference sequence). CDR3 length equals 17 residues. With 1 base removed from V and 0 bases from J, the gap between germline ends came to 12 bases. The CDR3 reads CASSQVLGLPNTGELFF. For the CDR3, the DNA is TGTGCCAGCAGCCAAGTTTTAGGGCTCCCGAACACCGGGGAGCTGTTTTTT.

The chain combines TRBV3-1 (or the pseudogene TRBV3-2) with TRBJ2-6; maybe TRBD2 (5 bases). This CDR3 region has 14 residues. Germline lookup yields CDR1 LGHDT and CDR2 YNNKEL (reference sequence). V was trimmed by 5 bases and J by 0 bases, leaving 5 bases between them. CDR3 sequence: CASSTSSGANVLTF. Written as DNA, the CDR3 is TGTGCCAGCAGCACTAGCTCTGGGGCCAACGTCCTGACTTTC.

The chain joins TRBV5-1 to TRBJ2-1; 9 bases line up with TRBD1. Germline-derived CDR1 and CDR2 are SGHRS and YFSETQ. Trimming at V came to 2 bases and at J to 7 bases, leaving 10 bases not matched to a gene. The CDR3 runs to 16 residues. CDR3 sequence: CASSFSGTGIRNEQFF. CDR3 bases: TGCGCCAGCAGCTTCTCCGGGACAGGGATCAGGAATGAGCAGTTCTTC. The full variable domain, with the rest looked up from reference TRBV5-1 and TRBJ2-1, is KAGVTQTPRYLIKTRGQQVTLSCSPISGHRSVSWYQQTPGQGLQFLFEYFSETQRNKGNFPGRFSGRQFSNSRSEMNVSTLELGDSALYLCASSFSGTGIRNEQFFGPGTRLTVL.

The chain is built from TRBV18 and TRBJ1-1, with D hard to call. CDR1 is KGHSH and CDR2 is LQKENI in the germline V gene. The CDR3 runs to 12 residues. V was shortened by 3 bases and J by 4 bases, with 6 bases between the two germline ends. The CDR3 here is CASSPLATEAFF. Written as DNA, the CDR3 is TGTGCCAGCTCACCCCTGGCCACTGAAGCTTTCTTT.

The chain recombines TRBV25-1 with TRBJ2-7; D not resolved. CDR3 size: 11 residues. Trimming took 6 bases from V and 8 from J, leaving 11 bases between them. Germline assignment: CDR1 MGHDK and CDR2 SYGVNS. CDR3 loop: CASRTSGKQYF. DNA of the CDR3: TGTGCCAGCAGGACCTCTGGGAAGCAGTACTTC.

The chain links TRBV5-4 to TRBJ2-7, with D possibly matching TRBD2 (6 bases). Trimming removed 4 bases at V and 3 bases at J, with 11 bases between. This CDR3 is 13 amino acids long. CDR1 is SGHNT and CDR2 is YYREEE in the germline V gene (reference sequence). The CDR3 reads CASSATSGYEQYF. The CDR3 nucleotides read TGTGCCAGCAGCGCGACTAGTGGCTACGAGCAGTACTTC.